These T cell receptor beta chains were read from a single sample in a study of blood T cell repertoires in COVID-19. Assay used: immunoSEQ multiplex PCR; TCRdb lists only in-frame clones, some missing. The repertoire consists of hundreds of thousands of clones, with roughly 87% occurring once and the leading ten covering approximately 12%. Sequenced material: peripheral blood. The receptors were sampled from a woman aged 18-30 years who had recovered from COVID-19. Both conserved end residues are part of each CDR3. A D gene is named only where the DNA matches it firmly. Only some rows state a clone size, as once, few, many or a class for expanded clones.

J,D,size,V,DNA,CDR3
TRBJ1-5,-,-,TRBV27,TGTGCCAGCAGAAAGGCAGGGCAACAGCCCCAGCATTTT,CASRKAGQQPQHF
TRBJ2-5,TRBD2,-,TRBV24-1,TGTGCCACCAGTGATAGGCGGGAGGAAGAGACCCAGTACTTC,CATSDRREEETQYF
TRBJ2-2,TRBD1,-,TRBV5-1,TGCGCCAGCAGCTTGGGGGACAGGGGTTACACCGGGGAGCTGTTTTTT,CASSLGDRGYTGELFF
TRBJ2-1,TRBD2,few,TRBV11-3,TGTGCCAGCAGCTTGAGAAGCGGGGTACGGAATGAGCAGTTCTTC,CASSLRSGVRNEQFF
TRBJ2-7,TRBD2,-,TRBV9,TGTGCCAGCAGCGTTACGGTGGGAGGGTCCTCTCACGAGCAGTACTTC,CASSVTVGGSSHEQYF
TRBJ2-7,TRBD1,-,TRBV3-1/TRBV3-2,TGTGCCAGCAGCCCTCGACAGGGCTACGAGCAGTACTTC,CASSPRQGYEQYF
TRBJ2-5,TRBD2,few,TRBV20-1,TGCAGTGCTAGTCAGGTAGCGGGAGTGGAGACCCAGTACTTC,CSASQVAGVETQYF
TRBJ2-5,TRBD2,-,TRBV5-6,TGTGCCAGCAGCCCCGGACTAGCGGGAGGCTTTGCAGAGACCCAGTACTTC,CASSPGLAGGFAETQYF
TRBJ2-5,TRBD1,-,TRBV6-6,TGTGCCAGCAGTTACTCAAGACAGGGGGCTCAAGAGACCCAGTACTTC,CASSYSRQGAQETQYF
TRBJ2-1,TRBD2,-,TRBV11-3,TGTGCCAGCAGCTTCGAGATAGCGGGGATCAATGAGCAGTTCTTC,CASSFEIAGINEQFF
TRBJ2-3,TRBD2,-,TRBV4-2,TGTGCCAGCAGCCAAGATCTGGGCGGGAGGGGCCCAGATACGCAGTATTTT,CASSQDLGGRGPDTQYF
TRBJ2-3,-,-,TRBV5-1,TGCGCCAGCAGCTCAGGTTCTGACGGAGATACGCAGTATTTT,CASSSGSDGDTQYF
TRBJ2-3,-,-,TRBV6-5,TGTGCCAGCACCCCATTCCGGGATGCAGTGTGGTATTTT,CASTPFRDAVWYF
TRBJ2-7,TRBD1,-,TRBV5-5,TGTGCCAGCAGGAGACAGGGGGACTCCTACGAGCAGTACTTC,CASRRQGDSYEQYF
TRBJ2-3,TRBD2,few,TRBV4-2,TGTGCCAGCAGCCAAGATACTAGCGGGAGTTCTTATACGCAGTATTTT,CASSQDTSGSSYTQYF
TRBJ1-5,-,-,TRBV20-1,TGCAGTGCTAGTGGGAAACAGAGTAATAGCAATCAGCCCCAGCATTTT,CSASGKQSNSNQPQHF
TRBJ2-7,-,-,TRBV9,TGTGCCAGCAGCGTAGTAGCGGACTCCTACGAGCAGTACTTC,CASSVVADSYEQYF
TRBJ2-2,TRBD1,-,TRBV27,TGTGCCAGCAGTTTTTCGGGACAGGGGGCCACCGGGGAGCTGTTTTTT,CASSFSGQGATGELFF
TRBJ2-7,-,-,TRBV28,TGTGCCAGCAGTCCCGACAGCGCGCCCTACGAGCAGTACTTC,CASSPDSAPYEQYF
TRBJ1-5,-,-,TRBV27,TGTGCCAGCAGTCCCTATAGCAATCAGCCCCAGCATTTT,CASSPYSNQPQHF
TRBJ1-2,TRBD1,-,TRBV5-8,TGTGCCAGCAGCTTACAGGGGAACCCCTCCTATGGCTACACCTTC,CASSLQGNPSYGYTF
TRBJ1-2,-,-,TRBV19,TGTGCCAGTAGTATTGGAGGGAACTATGGCTACACCTTC,CASSIGGNYGYTF
TRBJ2-7,-,few,TRBV11-3,TGTGCCAGCAGCCCGGGGAGTCCCTACGAGCAGTACTTC,CASSPGSPYEQYF
TRBJ1-5,-,-,TRBV6-1,TGTGCCAGCAGTGAAGCGCTTTGGAGTGGGCAGCCCCAGCATTTT,CASSEALWSGQPQHF
TRBJ2-7,-,-,TRBV29-1,TGCAGCGTTGATACAGGGCCCTACGAGCAGTACTTC,CSVDTGPYEQYF
TRBJ2-7,TRBD2,once,TRBV4-2,TGTGCCAGCAGCCCAAATGCGGGGCTAGCGGGCTACGAGCAGTACTTC,CASSPNAGLAGYEQYF
TRBJ1-3,-,-,TRBV23-1,TGCGCCAGCAGTCAATCTGGTAGGAACTGGGCCTACTCTGGAAACACCATATATTTT,CASSQSGRNWAYSGNTIYF
TRBJ2-3,TRBD2,-,TRBV5-1,TGCGCCAGCAGTTATATAGCGGGAACAGATACGCAGTATTTT,CASSYIAGTDTQYF
TRBJ2-2,-,-,TRBV11-2,TGTGCCAGCTCTGAGGCGAACACCGGGGAGCTGTTTTTT,CASSEANTGELFF
TRBJ2-3,-,few,TRBV5-1,TGCGCCAGCTGTTCAGGGGGGCAGGAGACGCAGTATTTT,CASCSGGQETQYF